Detailed here is one T cell receptor beta chain. This sample is drawn from a study of CD8+CD57+ T cells in acquired aplastic anemia. Study at large: Yields of DNA that came from sorted CD4+ and CD8+ cells averaged about 2.9 ug. Sequencing produced an average of approximately 11 million reads per healthy donor for CD4+ cells.

The TCR beta profiling, which covered VDJ combination and CDR3 sequence, was carried out using genomic DNA as the template. TCRdb reprocessed the reads via MiXCR and lists one record per CDR3 protein. The sample yields 90,000 to 120,000 distinct CDR3 sequences, less than 65% seen once. The CDR3 sequence is 14 residues long. Between the trimmed V and J ends, which lost 0 bases and 4 bases, there was a span of 9 bases. Germline V gene lookup returns CDR1 KGHDR and CDR2 SFDVKD. V and J are TRBV24-1 and TRBJ2-7, with D possibly matching TRBD1 (6 bases). This clonotype originated in a human donor in good health, serving as a control. Specimen: sorted CD4+, CD8+, or CD8+CD57+ T cells (not recorded which) from PBMCs. The CDR3 DNA sequence: TGTGCCACCAGTGATTTGTGGACAGCGTACGAGCAGTACGTC. This codes for CATSDLWTAYEQYV.